This T cell receptor beta chain was captured by sequencing in a study of blood T cells in healthy people across ages. In regard to this clonotype: The target antigen is unknown.

A second PCR of 7 to 11 cycles used a sample-barcoded 5' primer and a J-beta primer mix. TCRdb re-called the 5' RACE reads through MiXCR, storing one row per CDR3 protein. The table lists about 640,000 distinct CDR3 sequences, approximately 40% of them singletons. Study observations and caveats: Shifts in expanded clonotypes may have been confounded by donor CMV status, which was unknown.

Input material: blood. This sequence originates from a man older than 75 in good health.

The CDR3 bases are TGTGCCAGCAGTTCGCAACAGGGGGCGTTCGGAAACACCATATATTTT. Protein sequence: CASSSQQGAFGNTIYF. This chain links TRBV12-3 or TRBV12-4 with TRBJ1-3; TRBD1 matches at 9 bases. V shed 4 bases, J shed 4 bases, and the junction held 8 bases outside the gene matches. The CDR3 is 16 amino acids.